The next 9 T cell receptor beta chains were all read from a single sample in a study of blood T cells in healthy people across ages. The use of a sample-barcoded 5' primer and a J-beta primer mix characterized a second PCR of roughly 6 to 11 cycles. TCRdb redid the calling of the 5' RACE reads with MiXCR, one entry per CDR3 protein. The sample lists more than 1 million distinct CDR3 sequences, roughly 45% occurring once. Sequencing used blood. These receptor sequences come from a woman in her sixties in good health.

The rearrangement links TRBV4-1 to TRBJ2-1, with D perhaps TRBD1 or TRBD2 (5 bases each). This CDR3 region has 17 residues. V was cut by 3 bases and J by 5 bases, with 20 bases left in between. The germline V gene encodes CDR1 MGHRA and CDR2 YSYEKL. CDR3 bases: TGCGCCAGCAGCCATACGCAACCGGGACCTAGGAACAATGAGCAGTTCTTC. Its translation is CASSHTQPGPRNNEQFF.

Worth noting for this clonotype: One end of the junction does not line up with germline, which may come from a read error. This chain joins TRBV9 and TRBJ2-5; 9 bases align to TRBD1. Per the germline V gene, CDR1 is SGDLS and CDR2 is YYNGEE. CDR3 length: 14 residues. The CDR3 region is CAGSKTGGRETQYF. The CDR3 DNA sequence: TGTGCCGGCAGCAAGACAGGGGGAAGGGAGACCCAGTACTTC.

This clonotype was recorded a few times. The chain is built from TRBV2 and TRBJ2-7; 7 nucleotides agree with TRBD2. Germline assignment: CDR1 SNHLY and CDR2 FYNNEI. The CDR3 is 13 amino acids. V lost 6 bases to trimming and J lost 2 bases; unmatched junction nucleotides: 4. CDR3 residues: CASRRDYTYEQYF. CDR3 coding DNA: TGTGCCAGCAGGAGGGACTACACCTACGAGCAGTACTTC.

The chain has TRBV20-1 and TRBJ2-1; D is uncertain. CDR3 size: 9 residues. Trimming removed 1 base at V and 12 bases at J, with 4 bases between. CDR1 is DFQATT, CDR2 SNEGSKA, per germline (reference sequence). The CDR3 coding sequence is TGCAGTGCTAGAGTGGGGCAGTTCTTC. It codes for CSARVGQFF.

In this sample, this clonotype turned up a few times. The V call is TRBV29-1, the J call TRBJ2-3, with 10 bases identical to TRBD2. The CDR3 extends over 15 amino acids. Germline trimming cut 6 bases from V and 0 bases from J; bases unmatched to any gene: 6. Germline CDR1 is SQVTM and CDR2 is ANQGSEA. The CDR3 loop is CSVAGTSASTDTQYF. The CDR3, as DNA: TGCAGCGTGGCCGGGACTAGCGCAAGCACAGATACGCAGTATTTT.

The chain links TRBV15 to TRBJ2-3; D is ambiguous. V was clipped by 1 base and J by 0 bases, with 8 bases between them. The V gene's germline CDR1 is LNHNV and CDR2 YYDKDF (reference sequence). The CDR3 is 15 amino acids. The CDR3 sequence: CATSRAGRSTDTQYF. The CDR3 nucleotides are TGTGCCACCAGCAGAGCGGGCAGGAGCACAGATACGCAGTATTTT. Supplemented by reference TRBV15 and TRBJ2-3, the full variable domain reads DAMVIQNPRYQVTQFGKPVTLSCSQTLNHNVMYWYQQKSSQAPKLLFHYYDKDFNNEADTPDNFQSRRPNTSFCFLDIRSPGLGDTAMYLCATSRAGRSTDTQYFGPGTRLTVL.

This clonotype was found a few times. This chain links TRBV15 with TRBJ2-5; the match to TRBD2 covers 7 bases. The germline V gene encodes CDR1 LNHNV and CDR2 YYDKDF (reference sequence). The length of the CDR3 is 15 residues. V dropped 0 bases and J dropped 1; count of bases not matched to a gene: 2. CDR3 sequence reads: CATSRDWGGQETQYF. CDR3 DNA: TGTGCCACCAGCAGAGATTGGGGGGGCCAAGAGACCCAGTACTTC.

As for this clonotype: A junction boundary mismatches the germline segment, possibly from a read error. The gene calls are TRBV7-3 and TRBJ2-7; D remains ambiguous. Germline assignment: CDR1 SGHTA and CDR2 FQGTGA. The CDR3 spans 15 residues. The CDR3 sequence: CAGSLSLGTYNEQYF. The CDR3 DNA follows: TGTGCCGGCAGCTTAAGCTTGGGAACCTACAATGAGCAGTACTTC.

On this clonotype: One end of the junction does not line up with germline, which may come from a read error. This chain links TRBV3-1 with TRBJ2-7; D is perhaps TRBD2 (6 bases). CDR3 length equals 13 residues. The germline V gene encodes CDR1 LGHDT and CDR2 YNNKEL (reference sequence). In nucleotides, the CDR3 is TGTGTCAGCAGCGCAGGGAGGATTAACGAGCAGTACTTC. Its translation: CVSSAGRINEQYF.